One and the same sample provided the 30 T cell receptor beta chains below, sequenced in a study of T cells in Graves' hyperthyroidism and ophthalmopathy. Using RNA transcripts as the source, TCR beta CDR3 regions were amplified. HTBI primers drove first-round RT-PCR of the TCR CDR3. TCRdb analysed the multiplex PCR reads with MiXCR anew, one entry per CDR3 protein. The data contain 540,000 or so distinct CDR3 sequences, around 42% of them singletons. The sample was peripheral blood or thyroid tissue (not recorded which). The receptors come from an adult woman with Graves' disease, either hyperthyroidism or ophthalmopathy (not recorded which).

In its sample, this clonotype was seen many times. The V gene is TRBV5-8, the J gene TRBJ1-2; tentatively, D is TRBD1 (6 bases). Trimming removed 4 bases at V and 7 bases at J, with 14 bases between. This CDR3 is 13 amino acids long. The V gene's germline CDR1 is SGHTS and CDR2 YDEGEE. CDR3 amino acids: CASSPVGGLGYTF. The CDR3, as DNA: TGTGCCAGCAGCCCCGTGGGGGGCCTTGGCTACACCTTC.

This chain links TRBV25-1 with TRBJ2-5; weak D call: TRBD1 (6 bases). Trimming pared 6 bases from V and 5 bases from J, leaving 28 bases between. CDR3 length: 18 amino acids. The germline V gene encodes CDR1 MGHDK and CDR2 SYGVNS. CDR3 residues: CASRKQGKHFPGIETQYF. In nucleotides, the CDR3 is TGTGCCAGCAGGAAACAGGGTAAACATTTTCCGGGGATCGAGACCCAGTACTTC.

There are many counts of this clonotype. V usage is TRBV7-6 and J usage is TRBJ1-1; possibly TRBD1 for D (5 bases). The CDR3 length is 15 residues. The V end was cut by 1 base, the J end by 5 bases, with 14 bases between. Germline lookup yields CDR1 SGHVS and CDR2 FNYEAQ. CDR3 loop: CASSLGDQITTEAFF. DNA for the CDR3: TGTGCCAGCAGCTTAGGGGACCAGATCACTACTGAAGCTTTCTTT.

This rearrangement joins TRBV11-2 to TRBJ2-7; TRBD1 matches at 10 bases. The germline V gene encodes CDR1 SGHAT and CDR2 FQNNGV. V was clipped by 5 bases and J by 1 base; unmatched bases: 8. CDR3 length equals 16 residues. The CDR3, as DNA: TGTGCCAGCAGCGCGTCGGACAGGGGGAGGTCCTACGAGCAGTACTTC. It encodes CASSASDRGRSYEQYF. The variable domain in full, with the rest retrieved from reference TRBV11-2 and TRBJ2-7, is EAGVAQSPRYKIIEKRQSVAFWCNPISGHATLYWYQQILGQGPKLLIQFQNNGVVDDSQLPKDRFSAERLKGVDSTLKIQPAKLEDSAVYLCASSASDRGRSYEQYFGPGTRLTVT.

For this clonotype: The final CDR3 position lacks the conserved phenylalanine or tryptophan, pointing to a likely read error. The chain combines TRBV30 with TRBJ1-1; no firm D call. Looked up from germline, CDR1 is GTSNPN and CDR2 is SVGIG (reference sequence). With 3 bases removed from V and 3 bases from J, the gap between germline ends came to 17 bases. CDR3 length: 15 residues. CDR3 loop: CAWSPLLRGDTEAFS. For the CDR3, the DNA is TGTGCCTGGAGCCCCCTTCTCCGAGGTGACACTGAAGCTTTCTCT.

This clonotype has ten or more counts. The chain is built from TRBV3-1 and TRBJ2-7; D unresolved. This CDR3 has 12 residues. Trimming pared 4 bases from V and 3 bases from J, leaving 7 bases between. The germline CDR1 and CDR2 sequences are LGHDT and YNNKEL (reference sequence). The CDR3 here is CASSPGSYEQYF. The CDR3, as DNA: TGTGCCAGCAGCCCTGGCAGCTACGAGCAGTACTTC.

This clonotype has only one observation. This may arise from a read error, as a much more abundant clone is one base away. The chain carries TRBV9 and TRBJ2-5; tentative D call: TRBD1 (5 bases). Germline assignment: CDR1 SGDLS and CDR2 YYNGEE. The CDR3 loop spans 13 amino acids. The ends were cut back, 7 bases at V and 5 bases at J, with 15 bases in the middle. CDR3 nucleotide sequence: TGTGCCAGCCCACCCAGGGATGACGAGACCCAGTACTTC. It specifies CASPPRDDETQYF.

The rearrangement joins TRBV20-1 to TRBJ2-5, with TRBD1 identical over 8 bases. Unmatched junction bases numbered 13, after V lost 6 bases and J lost 4 bases. The CDR3 runs 15 residues. Germline V gene sequence: CDR1 DFQATT, CDR2 SNEGSKA (reference sequence). The CDR3 sequence: CSAPTETGARETQYF. As DNA, the CDR3 is TGCAGTGCCCCTACCGAGACAGGGGCCAGAGAGACCCAGTACTTC.

The CDR3 protein is CASTLGSGANVLTF. The DNA of the CDR3 is TGTGCCAGCACCCTGGGGAGTGGGGCCAACGTCCTGACTTTC. The genes are TRBV7-2 and TRBJ2-6, with TRBD2 as a possible D gene (5 bases). The germline V and J ends were trimmed by 7 bases and 3 bases, with 10 bases remaining between them. The CDR3 has 14 residues. Germline values: CDR1 SGHTA, CDR2 FQGNSA.

This clonotype was found many times. V gene TRBV20-1 combines with J gene TRBJ1-6; D is unclear. Germline V gives CDR1 DFQATT, CDR2 SNEGSKA (reference sequence). The CDR3 covers 14 residues. V was trimmed by 7 bases and J by 6 bases, leaving 16 bases between them. This CDR3 reads CSGREVRTNSPLHF. CDR3 DNA: TGCAGTGGGAGAGAAGTCCGGACTAATTCACCCCTCCACTTT.

This clonotype was counted ten times or more. This sequence joins TRBV7-2 and TRBJ2-7, with D perhaps matching TRBD1 or TRBD2 (6 bases each). The V gene's germline CDR1 is SGHTA and CDR2 FQGNSA. CDR3 size: 15 residues. Trimming took 0 bases from V and 5 from J, leaving 14 bases between them. In DNA form, the CDR3 reads TGTGCCAGCAGCTTAGCCTGGGGGGCGGGCAACGAGCAGTACTTC. It is translated as CASSLAWGAGNEQYF. Combining the CDR3 with reference TRBV7-2 and TRBJ2-7 gives the whole variable domain GAGVSQSPSNKVTEKGKDVELRCDPISGHTALYWYRQSLGQGLEFLIYFQGNSAPDKSGLPSDRFSAERTGGSVSTLTIQRTQQEDSAVYLCASSLAWGAGNEQYFGPGTRLTVT.

The table lists this clonotype with many counts. This chain connects TRBV29-1 to TRBJ1-3; D is undetermined. The CDR3 spans 13 residues. In germline, CDR1 is SQVTM, CDR2 ANQGSEA. V was clipped by 3 bases and J by 7 bases, with 13 bases between them. CDR3 region: CSVEEGTPNTIYF. The CDR3 DNA sequence: TGCAGCGTTGAGGAGGGAACCCCGAACACCATATATTTT.

This clonotype has only one observation. This chain joins TRBV29-1 and TRBJ2-7, with D maybe TRBD2 (6 bases). CDR1 SQVTM and CDR2 ANQGSEA come from the germline V gene. The CDR3 is made up of 11 amino acids. Trimming stripped 8 bases from V and 3 bases from J, with 11 bases between. CDR3 amino acids: CSSLGGYEQYF. CDR3 DNA sequence: TGCAGCAGCTTGGGGGGCTACGAGCAGTACTTC.

This chain uses TRBV4-2 with TRBJ2-2; D is uncertain. This CDR3 is 14 amino acids long. Trimming pared 6 bases from V and 6 bases from J, leaving 14 bases between. Per germline, CDR1 LGHNA and CDR2 YNFKEQ. The CDR3: CASSPTPFPGELFF. Here the CDR3 DNA reads TGTGCCAGCAGTCCTACCCCCTTCCCCGGGGAGCTGTTTTTT.

Points on this clonotype: A clone one base away is much larger, so this may be a read error. The rearrangement joins TRBV5-4 to TRBJ2-5; possible D gene TRBD1, 6 bases. The CDR3 loop spans 13 amino acids. CDR1 SGHNT and CDR2 YYREEE come from the germline V gene (reference sequence). The CDR3 region is CIFTGRAAETQYF. CDR3 in DNA: TGTATATTTACAGGGCGAGCGGCAGAGACCCAGTACTTC.

The chain recombines TRBV6-5 with TRBJ1-6; 9 positions match TRBD1. This CDR3 spans 15 amino acids. CDR1 and CDR2 (germline): MNHEY, SVGAGI. Trimming at V came to 10 bases and at J to 9 bases, leaving 13 bases not matched to a gene. DNA for the CDR3: TGTGCCACCTCGGGACAGGACAGGGGATCTTCACCCCTCCACTTT. Protein: CATSGQDRGSSPLHF.

This clonotype occurred many times. The chain couples TRBV7-9 to TRBJ2-2; the D gene could be TRBD1 or TRBD2 (5 bases each). The CDR3 runs 15 residues. Germline-derived CDR1 and CDR2 are SEHNR and FQNEAQ (reference sequence). The germline V and J ends were trimmed by 9 bases and 2 bases, with 16 bases remaining between them. CDR3 bases: TGTGCCAGTGATCCCGAAGGGACCAACACCGGGGAGCTGTTTTTT. Translated: CASDPEGTNTGELFF.

The V gene is TRBV20-1, the J gene TRBJ1-1; D call uncertain. Germline CDR1 is DFQATT and CDR2 is SNEGSKA (reference sequence). The CDR3 is 14 amino acids. Trimming shortened V by 0 bases and J by 2 bases, and 10 bases separated the two germline ends. CDR3 amino acids: CSARDKGLNTEAFF. The CDR3 coding sequence is TGCAGTGCTAGAGATAAGGGTCTTAACACTGAAGCTTTCTTT.

This clonotype was seen at least ten times. The rearrangement joins TRBV7-9 to TRBJ2-7; TRBD1 might be the D (6 bases). The CDR3 runs 14 residues. In germline, CDR1 is SEHNR, CDR2 FQNEAQ (reference sequence). Between the trimmed V and J ends, which lost 4 bases and 2 bases, there was a span of 12 bases. The CDR3 DNA is TGTGCCAGCAGCTCCTTGACAGGAACCTACGAGCAGTACTTC. Translating it yields CASSSLTGTYEQYF.

V gene TRBV10-3 combines with J gene TRBJ1-3; D not resolved. Germline CDR1 and CDR2: ENHRY and SYGVKD. The CDR3 is 13 residues long. The V gene lost 6 bases and the J gene lost 0 bases, with 6 bases spanning the gap. In DNA, the CDR3 is TGTGCCATCAGAGTAAGCTCTGGAAACACCATATATTTT. Protein sequence: CAIRVSSGNTIYF.

This clonotype occurred a few times. The chain uses TRBV15 and TRBJ1-5; possible D gene TRBD1, 5 bases. This CDR3 region has 13 residues. Germline-derived CDR1 and CDR2 are LNHNV and YYDKDF (reference sequence). This CDR3 is CALAVVGTQPQHF. The CDR3, as DNA: TGTGCTCTCGCAGTTGTCGGGACTCAGCCCCAGCATTTT.

With regard to this clonotype: Its ends do not fully match the called genes, so a read error is possible. In DNA, the CDR3 is TGTGCCAGCTCCCTGATAGGGACGAACACCGGGGAGCTGTTTTTT. Translation: CASSLIGTNTGELFF. V usage is TRBV29-1 and J usage is TRBJ2-2; D is ambiguous. From germline, CDR1 is SQVTM and CDR2 ANQGSEA. This CDR3 region has 15 residues.

This clonotype showed up many times. J is TRBJ1-2 and V is TRBV14, with 9 bases identical to TRBD1. Germline values: CDR1 SGHDN, CDR2 FVKESK. This CDR3 has 15 amino acids. Unmatched junction bases numbered 5, after V lost 2 bases and J lost 4 bases. CDR3 nucleotides: TGTGCCAGCAGCCAATCCCGGACAGGGGCCTATGGCTACACCTTC. Protein: CASSQSRTGAYGYTF. Variable domain in full (rest from reference TRBV14 and TRBJ1-2): EAGVTQFPSHSVIEKGQTVTLRCDPISGHDNLYWYRRVMGKEIKFLLHFVKESKQDESGMPNNRFLAERTGGTYSTLKVQPAELEDSGVYFCASSQSRTGAYGYTFGSGTRLTVV.

The V gene is TRBV29-1, the J gene TRBJ2-7, with a weak D call TRBD2 (5 bases). Trimming stripped 8 bases from V and 5 bases from J, with 16 bases between. The CDR3 spans 12 residues. The germline V gene has CDR1 SQVTM and CDR2 ANQGSEA. The CDR3 DNA reads as TGCAGCTTAGCGTCGGGGTTCCACGAGCAGTACTTC. It codes for CSLASGFHEQYF.

This clonotype was seen repeatedly, ten times or more. The rearrangement links TRBV5-1 to TRBJ1-1; D remains ambiguous. The CDR3 sequence is 11 residues long. Germline CDR1 is SGHRS and CDR2 is YFSETQ. Trimming took 0 bases from V and 8 from J, leaving 5 bases between them. In nucleotides, the CDR3 is TGCGCCAGCAGCTTGGAACCCGAAGCTTTCTTT. As protein: CASSLEPEAFF. Looking up the rest from reference TRBV5-1 and TRBJ1-1 gives the full variable domain: KAGVTQTPRYLIKTRGQQVTLSCSPISGHRSVSWYQQTPGQGLQFLFEYFSETQRNKGNFPGRFSGRQFSNSRSEMNVSTLELGDSALYLCASSLEPEAFFGQGTRLTVV.

Notes on this clonotype: This may stem from a read error, because a much larger clone lies one nucleotide away. This chain connects TRBV12-3 or TRBV12-4 to TRBJ1-4, with TRBD1 matching over 8 bases. The CDR3 is 14 residues long. CDR3 in amino acids: CAGSPDRDFEKLFF. The DNA of the CDR3 is TGTGCCGGCAGCCCGGACAGGGATTTCGAAAAACTGTTTTTT.

The chain is built from TRBV15 and TRBJ1-2, with 8 bases matching TRBD1. The germline V gene encodes CDR1 LNHNV and CDR2 YYDKDF (reference sequence). The CDR3 covers 16 residues. With 4 bases clipped from V and 7 bases from J, the junction kept 14 bases outside the gene matches. DNA for the CDR3: TGTGCCACCAGCACGGAGCGGACAGGGCCCGGGGGTGGCTACACCTTC. Translating it yields CATSTERTGPGGGYTF.

Worth noting for this clonotype: Lacking the conserved final phenylalanine or tryptophan, this CDR3 likely reflects a read error. CDR3 DNA sequence: TGTGCCAGCAGCGTCGGACAGTTTACTGAAGCTTTCTTG. Its translation: CASSVGQFTEAFL. This chain uses TRBV9 with TRBJ1-1, with D perhaps TRBD1 (6 bases). The CDR3 runs to 13 residues. Germline CDR1 reads SGDLS; CDR2 reads YYNGEE. V was shortened by 2 bases and J by 5 bases, with 10 bases between the two germline ends.

The chain has TRBV30 and TRBJ2-7, with TRBD2 as a possible D gene (5 bases). This CDR3 region has 13 residues. Germline V gene data show CDR1 as GTSNPN and CDR2 as SVGIG (reference sequence). V was clipped by 3 bases and J by 0 bases, with 9 bases between them. CDR3 region: CAWRSGSSYEQYF. For the CDR3, the DNA is TGTGCCTGGAGAAGCGGCAGCTCCTACGAGCAGTACTTC.

The J gene is TRBJ1-1, the V gene TRBV29-1; 7 bases line up with TRBD1. V was pared by 6 bases and J by 2 bases, with 6 bases of the junction left unmatched. The germline CDR1 and CDR2 sequences are SQVTM and ANQGSEA. The CDR3 is 13 residues long. Here the CDR3 DNA reads TGCAGCGTAACAGGGGTGACCAACACTGAAGCTTTCTTT. It yields the protein CSVTGVTNTEAFF.